Detailed here is one TCR beta chain. Antigen unknown. Pooling was applied to second doses at about 4 or about 12 weeks. The germline gives CDR1 LNHDA, CDR2 SQIVND (reference sequence). Losses at the gene ends were 10 bases for V and 5 bases for J; bases not matched to a gene: 8. This CDR3 has 13 residues. The record originates from a study of T cell responses to AZD1222 COVID-19 vaccine. Study-wide findings and caveats: Females made up more of the donors, who were largely white British, and clonal diversity may have come out too low. Sampled repertoires all dated from after the peak T cell response. Mapped onto spike, vaccine-associated CD4 TCRs spanned it and were dominant at 160-218 and 743-854.

Sequenced by immunoSEQ multiplex PCR; TCRdb stores in-frame clones only, minus some. The table has 120,000 or so clones, just over 90% seen once; the top ten hold 4% to 6%. The sequencing used peripheral blood, collected 28 days after the second AZD1222 dose. This clonotype originated in an adult who received the AZD1222 COVID-19 vaccine. The genes are TRBV19 and TRBJ1-5, with 7 positions matching TRBD1. CDR3 DNA sequence: TGTGCCATCAGTCGGGACAGTGATCAGCCCCAGCATTTT. Its protein is CAISRDSDQPQHF.